One and the same sample provided the 8 T cell receptor beta chains below, sequenced in a study of identical twins. MiXCR was run by TCRdb on the 5' RACE reads, yielding one entry per CDR3 protein. This table holds 450,000 to 500,000 distinct CDR3 sequences, roughly an eighth found once. This sample also appeared in a second study, on yellow fever vaccine responses in identical twins.

Sequencing used CD4+ T cells sorted from blood. Receptor source: a woman between 18 and 29 years old in good health.

The gene calls are TRBV6-1 and TRBJ2-7; possibly TRBD1 for D (5 bases). Germline V gene sequence: CDR1 MNHNS, CDR2 SASEGT. This CDR3 has 17 residues. V dropped 5 bases and J dropped 2 bases, with 22 bases sitting between them. The CDR3, as DNA: TGTGCCAGCAGTCCCACCGGCGTTGGGCAGGGAACCTACGAGCAGTACTTC. Translating it yields CASSPTGVGQGTYEQYF.

This clonotype was observed a few times. The V call is TRBV27, the J call TRBJ2-2, with TRBD2 matching over 10 bases. V lost 1 base to trimming and J lost 6 bases; unmatched junction nucleotides: 5. This CDR3 is built from 16 residues. From germline, CDR1 is MNHEY and CDR2 SMNVEV (reference sequence). The CDR3 sequence: CASSLFPSGRSGELFF. The CDR3 DNA reads TGTGCCAGCAGTTTATTTCCTAGCGGGAGATCCGGGGAGCTGTTTTTT.

This clonotype was counted a few times. V gene TRBV6-5 combines with J gene TRBJ2-1; D uncertain. This CDR3 is 13 amino acids long. V was shortened by 1 base and J by 8 bases, with 9 bases between the two germline ends. CDR1 and CDR2 (germline): MNHEY, SVGAGI. The CDR3 nucleotides are TGTGCCAGCAGTTACTTAGCAGGCGATGAGCAGTTCTTC. Translated, it gives CASSYLAGDEQFF.

In this sample, this clonotype turned up many times. This rearrangement joins TRBV5-1 to TRBJ2-1; possibly TRBD2 for D (5 bases). This CDR3 contains 16 residues. V was trimmed by 0 bases and J by 2 bases, leaving 12 bases between them. CDR1 and CDR2 (germline): SGHRS, YFSETQ. The CDR3 DNA sequence: TGCGCCAGCAGCTTGGACCTAGCTGGCACCTACAATGAGCAGTTCTTC. It codes for CASSLDLAGTYNEQFF.

The CDR3 reads CATSIGTSGRYNEQFF. In nucleotides, the CDR3 is TGTGCCACCAGCATCGGTACTAGCGGGAGATACAATGAGCAGTTCTTC. V is TRBV15 and J is TRBJ2-1, with 11 bases aligning to TRBD2. There are 16 residues in the CDR3. Per the germline V gene, CDR1 is LNHNV and CDR2 is YYDKDF (reference sequence). The V and J ends lost 4 bases and 4 bases, in that order; junction bases with no gene match: 6. Together with reference TRBV15 and TRBJ2-1, the CDR3 gives the full variable domain: DAMVIQNPRYQVTQFGKPVTLSCSQTLNHNVMYWYQQKSSQAPKLLFHYYDKDFNNEADTPDNFQSRRPNTSFCFLDIRSPGLGDTAMYLCATSIGTSGRYNEQFFGPGTRLTVL.

The genes are TRBV28 and TRBJ2-7; tentative D call: TRBD2 (5 bases). The CDR3 is made up of 17 amino acids. Per the germline V gene, CDR1 is MDHEN and CDR2 is SYDVKM. Trimming took off 1 base at V and 3 bases at J, with 19 bases between the two ends. The CDR3 DNA sequence: TGTGCCAGCAGTTTATCCCCGCTCATCGGCAGCGGCTACGAGCAGTACTTC. It specifies CASSLSPLIGSGYEQYF.

J is TRBJ2-7 and V is TRBV4-2, with 10 bases lining up with TRBD1. Germline lookup yields CDR1 LGHNA and CDR2 YNFKEQ. Germline trimming cut 1 base from V and 4 bases from J; bases unmatched to any gene: 4. The CDR3 has 15 residues. In nucleotides, the CDR3 is TGTGCCAGCAGCCAAGTTGGACAGGGGGTATACGAGCAGTACTTC. This gives the protein CASSQVGQGVYEQYF.

This clonotype was observed a few times. V is TRBV6-2 or TRBV6-3 and J is TRBJ1-5, with D perhaps TRBD1 (6 bases). The CDR3 extends over 12 amino acids. Germline CDR1 MNHEY, CDR2 SVGEGT. V lost 6 bases and J lost 12, with 15 bases in between. CDR3 protein: CASSEQGLVQHF. The DNA for the CDR3 is TGTGCCAGCAGCGAGCAGGGGCTGGTCCAGCATTTT.